This T cell receptor beta chain emerged from a study of a mutant IDH1 vaccine in newly diagnosed glioma. There are a few counts of this clone. What it binds is not known. Noted time point: week 11, during vaccination. Every vaccine dose comprised 300 ug of mutant IDH1 20-mer peptide plus topical imiquimod. Method: immunoSEQ multiplex PCR; TCRdb's copy keeps in-frame clones and lacks some. The sample shows tens of thousands of clones, approximately 84% of them seen only once. The CDR3 runs to 12 residues. Germline values: CDR1 MNHNY, CDR2 SVGAGI (reference sequence). V was pared by 5 bases and J by 7 bases, with 8 bases between.

V is TRBV6-6 and J is TRBJ1-4; D may be TRBD1 (5 bases). The TCR sequence derives from a woman aged 50 to 65 with glioma. This specimen consisted of PBMCs, obtained from a glioma patient whose treatment included an IDH1 peptide vaccine. The CDR3 DNA reads as TGTGCCAGCAGTCGGGGGGTTGAAAAACTGTTTTTT. It codes for CASSRGVEKLFF.